This T cell receptor beta chain derives from a study of blood T cell repertoires in COVID-19. Study-wide background: The cDNA or gDNA used as material had been derived from T cells, B-cell-depleted T cells, or PBMCs.

Authors' methods: Quantification of nucleated cells was approximated via reference gene primer amplification. Assay used: immunoSEQ multiplex PCR; TCRdb lists only in-frame clones, some missing. V and J calls and clone size are copied from that table; D and trimming were computed from the DNA. Of roughly 100,000 clones in the sample, around 74% were seen once. The CDR3 runs to 13 residues. CDR1 and CDR2 from the germline V gene are LNHDA and SQIVND (reference sequence). The V and J ends lost 3 bases and 3 bases respectively, with 8 bases between them. The source of this sequence is a woman aged 70-85 years with acute or convalescent COVID-19. V and J are TRBV19 and TRBJ1-2; D call uncertain. Input material: peripheral blood. The CDR3 DNA is TGTGCCAGTAGTATCCGAGATCACTATGGCTACACCTTC. It codes for CASSIRDHYGYTF.